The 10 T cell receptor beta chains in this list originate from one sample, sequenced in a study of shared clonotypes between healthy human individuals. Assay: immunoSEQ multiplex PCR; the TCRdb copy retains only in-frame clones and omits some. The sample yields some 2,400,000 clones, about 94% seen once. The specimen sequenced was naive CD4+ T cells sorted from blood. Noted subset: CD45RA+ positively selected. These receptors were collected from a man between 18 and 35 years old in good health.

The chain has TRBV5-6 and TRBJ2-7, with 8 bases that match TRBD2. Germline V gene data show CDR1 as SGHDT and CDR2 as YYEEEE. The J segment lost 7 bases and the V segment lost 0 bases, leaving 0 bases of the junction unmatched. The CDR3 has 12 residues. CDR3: CASSLASGEQYF. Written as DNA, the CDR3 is TGTGCCAGCAGCTTGGCTAGCGGGGAGCAGTACTTC. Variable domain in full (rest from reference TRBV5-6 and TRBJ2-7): DAGVTQSPTHLIKTRGQQVTLRCSPKSGHDTVSWYQQALGQGPQFIFQYYEEEERQRGNFPDRFSGHQFPNYSSELNVNALLLGDSALYLCASSLASGEQYFGPGTRLTVT.

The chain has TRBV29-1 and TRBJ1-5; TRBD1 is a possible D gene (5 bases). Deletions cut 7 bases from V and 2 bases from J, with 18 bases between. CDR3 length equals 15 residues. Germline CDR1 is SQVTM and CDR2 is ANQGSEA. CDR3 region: CSGRPGGKGNQPQHF. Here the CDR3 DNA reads TGCAGCGGCCGCCCGGGGGGAAAGGGCAATCAGCCCCAGCATTTT.

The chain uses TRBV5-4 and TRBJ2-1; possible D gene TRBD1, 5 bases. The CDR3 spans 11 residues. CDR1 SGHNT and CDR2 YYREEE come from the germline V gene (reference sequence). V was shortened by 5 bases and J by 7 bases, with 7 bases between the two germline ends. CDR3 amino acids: CASRGRNEQFF. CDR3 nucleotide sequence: TGTGCCAGCAGGGGGCGGAATGAGCAGTTCTTC.

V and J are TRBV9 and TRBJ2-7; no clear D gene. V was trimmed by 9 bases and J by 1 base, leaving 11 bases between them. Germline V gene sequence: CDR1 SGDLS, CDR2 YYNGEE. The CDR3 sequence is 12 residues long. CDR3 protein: CATPPPSYEQYF. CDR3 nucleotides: TGTGCCACCCCACCCCCTTCCTACGAGCAGTACTTC. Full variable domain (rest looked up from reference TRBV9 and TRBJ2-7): DSGVTQTPKHLITATGQRVTLRCSPRSGDLSVYWYQQSLDQGLQFLIQYYNGEERAKGNILERFSAQQFPDLHSELNLSSLELGDSALYFCATPPPSYEQYFGPGTRLTVT.

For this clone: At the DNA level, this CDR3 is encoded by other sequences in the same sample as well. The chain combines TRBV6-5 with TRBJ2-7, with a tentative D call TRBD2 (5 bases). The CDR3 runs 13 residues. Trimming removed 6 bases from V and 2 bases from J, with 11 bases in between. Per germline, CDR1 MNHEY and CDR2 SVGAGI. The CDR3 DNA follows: TGTGCCAGCAGCCTCACGGGGACCTACGAGCAGTACTTC. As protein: CASSLTGTYEQYF.

In DNA, the CDR3 is TGTGCTAGTGGTTTGCCCCGGAACAGGGACAGTACTCTCGGGTACGAGCAGTACTTC. Its protein is CASGLPRNRDSTLGYEQYF. This chain uses TRBV12-5 with TRBJ2-7, with TRBD1 matching 7 bases. The CDR3 length is 19 residues. Trimming at V came to 2 bases and at J to 4 bases, leaving 20 bases not matched to a gene. The germline V gene encodes CDR1 LGHNT and CDR2 FRNRAP.

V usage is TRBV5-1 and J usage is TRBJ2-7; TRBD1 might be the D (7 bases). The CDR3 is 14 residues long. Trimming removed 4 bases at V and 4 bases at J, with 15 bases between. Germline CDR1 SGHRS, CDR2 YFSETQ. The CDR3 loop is CASSSRGDPYEQYF. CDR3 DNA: TGCGCCAGCAGCAGCAGGGGGGACCCTTACGAGCAGTACTTC.

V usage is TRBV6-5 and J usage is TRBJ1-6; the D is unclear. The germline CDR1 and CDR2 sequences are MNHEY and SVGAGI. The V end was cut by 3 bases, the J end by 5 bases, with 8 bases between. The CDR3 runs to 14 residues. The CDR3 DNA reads TGTGCCAGCAGTTATACGGGGAATAATTCACCCCTCCACTTT. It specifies CASSYTGNNSPLHF.

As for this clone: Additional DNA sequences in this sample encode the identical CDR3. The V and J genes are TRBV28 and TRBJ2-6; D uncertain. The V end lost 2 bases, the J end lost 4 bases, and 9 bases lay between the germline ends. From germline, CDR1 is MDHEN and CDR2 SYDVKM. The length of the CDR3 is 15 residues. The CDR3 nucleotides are TGTGCCAGCAGTTTAACGCGTTCAGGGGCCAACGTCCTGACTTTC. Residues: CASSLTRSGANVLTF.

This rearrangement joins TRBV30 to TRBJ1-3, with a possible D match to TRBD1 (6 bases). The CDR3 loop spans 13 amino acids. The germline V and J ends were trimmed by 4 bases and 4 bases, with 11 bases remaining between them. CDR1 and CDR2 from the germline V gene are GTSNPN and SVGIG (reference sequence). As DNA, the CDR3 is TGTGCCTGGACGATGGGGGCCGGAAACACCATATATTTT. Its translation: CAWTMGAGNTIYF.